The 26 T cell receptor beta chains presented below share a single source sample, sequenced in a study of CD8 T cells in ankylosing spondylitis. Study outcomes and limitations: Apparently characteristic of ankylosing spondylitis blood was a TCR beta motif (about 8 highly homologous variants).

For these TCRs, the target antigens are not known. TCRdb independently ran MiXCR on the 5' RACE reads; one entry per CDR3 protein. Of about 800,000 distinct CDR3 sequences in the sample, about 10% are singletons; the top ten hold 0.51%. Sequenced input: blood, either unsorted or a sorted T cell fraction (not recorded which). The receptors originated from a male donor with ankylosing spondylitis.

The chain employs TRBV28 and TRBJ2-7, with D possibly being TRBD2 (7 bases). Germline CDR1 is MDHEN and CDR2 is SYDVKM. This CDR3 is 12 amino acids long. Trimming stripped 11 bases from V and 3 bases from J, with 14 bases between. CDR3 nucleotide sequence: TGTGCCGCCTACAGGGAGGGCTACGAGCAGTACTTC. Translation: CAAYREGYEQYF.

In its sample, this clonotype was seen a few times. This chain uses TRBV20-1 with TRBJ1-5; weak D call: TRBD1 (5 bases). There are 12 residues in the CDR3. Trimming shortened V by 4 bases and J by 3 bases, and 7 bases separated the two germline ends. Germline CDR1 and CDR2: DFQATT and SNEGSKA (reference sequence). DNA for the CDR3: TGCAGTGCTATGGGGGACAATCAGCCCCAGCATTTT. Its protein product is CSAMGDNQPQHF.

The genes are TRBV24-1 and TRBJ2-3, with TRBD1 matching over 7 bases. J gave up 9 bases and V 9 bases, and 8 bases lay outside the gene matches. This CDR3 has 12 amino acids. Per germline, CDR1 KGHDR and CDR2 SFDVKD. CDR3 nucleotides: TGTGCCACCCGGGACAGTTATTTGACGCAGTATTTT. This translates into CATRDSYLTQYF.

This clonotype was counted only a few times. This sequence joins TRBV10-3 and TRBJ2-7; TRBD1 aligns across 8 bases. From germline, CDR1 is ENHRY and CDR2 SYGVKD. There are 12 residues in the CDR3. Trimming cost V 6 bases and J 6 bases; bases outside gene matches: 4. In nucleotides, the CDR3 is TGTGCCATCAGGAGGGACAGGTTCGAGCAGTACTTC. Translated: CAIRRDRFEQYF.

V usage is TRBV9 and J usage is TRBJ2-2; 9 nucleotides match TRBD1. The V segment lost 5 bases and the J segment 0 bases; nucleotides outside the gene matches: 5. The CDR3 is made up of 16 amino acids. Germline values: CDR1 SGDLS, CDR2 YYNGEE. CDR3 bases: TGTGCCAGCAGACAGGGGGCGTTCGCGAACACCGGGGAGCTGTTTTTT. It encodes CASRQGAFANTGELFF.

The sample holds a few counts of this clonotype. This chain links TRBV20-1 with TRBJ1-4; TRBD1 matches at 9 bases. The germline V gene encodes CDR1 DFQATT and CDR2 SNEGSKA (reference sequence). The CDR3 is 14 residues long. J lost 6 bases, V lost 2 bases, and 4 bases had no gene match. CDR3 amino acids: CSARNRGLDEKLFF. In DNA, the CDR3 is TGCAGTGCTAGAAACAGGGGGCTGGATGAAAAACTGTTTTTT.

This clonotype was observed a handful of times. CDR3 sequence: CASLRDTEETQYF. Here the CDR3 DNA reads TGTGCCAGCCTCCGGGACACTGAAGAGACCCAGTACTTC. J is TRBJ2-5 and V is TRBV6-2 or TRBV6-3; a weak D match, TRBD1 (6 bases). The ends were cut back, 8 bases at V and 3 bases at J, with 13 bases in the middle. This CDR3 spans 13 amino acids. The germline V gene encodes CDR1 MNHEY and CDR2 SVGEGT.

This clonotype appeared many times. The rearrangement uses TRBV5-1 and TRBJ2-1; 9 bases agree with TRBD2. V lost 3 bases and J lost 2; bases outside the gene matches: 6. The CDR3 is 16 residues long. The germline V gene encodes CDR1 SGHRS and CDR2 YFSETQ. The CDR3 reads CASSSHSGSTYNEQFF. CDR3 in DNA: TGCGCCAGCAGCTCACATAGCGGGAGTACCTACAATGAGCAGTTCTTC.

V and J are TRBV20-1 and TRBJ1-3; the D gene is possibly TRBD1 (5 bases). Germline CDR1 and CDR2: DFQATT and SNEGSKA (reference sequence). The length of the CDR3 is 15 residues. Trimming cost V 3 bases and J 1 base, with 13 bases left between them. The DNA of the CDR3 is TGCAGTGCTAGTCTGGGGGAAAGTTCTGGAAACACCATATATTTT. Translating gives CSASLGESSGNTIYF.

V and J are TRBV20-1 and TRBJ1-6; D not resolved. CDR3 length: 15 amino acids. V lost 6 bases, J lost 7 bases, and 19 bases lay in between. The germline V gene encodes CDR1 DFQATT and CDR2 SNEGSKA (reference sequence). CDR3 sequence: CSAPGRAQVNSPLHF. The CDR3 DNA follows: TGCAGTGCGCCAGGCCGGGCTCAGGTCAATTCACCCCTCCACTTT.

This clonotype showed up just a few times. The chain recombines TRBV25-1 with TRBJ2-7, with TRBD2 matching over 9 bases. The V segment lost 3 bases and the J segment 0 bases; nucleotides outside the gene matches: 6. The CDR3 consists of 16 residues. The germline gives CDR1 MGHDK, CDR2 SYGVNS. The CDR3 region has the DNA TGTGCCAGCAGTGAGGTATTAGCGGGAGCCTCCTACGAGCAGTACTTC. This gives the protein CASSEVLAGASYEQYF.

J is TRBJ2-7 and V is TRBV7-8, with a weak D call TRBD1 (6 bases). This CDR3 comprises 17 residues. V shed 6 bases and J shed 6 bases, with 27 bases lying between them. Germline values: CDR1 SGHVS, CDR2 FQNEAQ. The CDR3 sequence: CASSTGDIRDKFFEQYF. CDR3 coding DNA: TGTGCCAGCAGTACCGGGGATATACGGGACAAATTTTTCGAGCAGTACTTC. The full variable domain, rest sourced from reference TRBV7-8 and TRBJ2-7, is GAGVSQSPRYKVAKRGQDVALRCDPISGHVSLFWYQQALGQGPEFLTYFQNEAQLDKSGLPSDRFFAERPEGSVSTLKIQRTQQEDSAVYLCASSTGDIRDKFFEQYFGPGTRLTVT.

This clonotype has just a few counts. Compared with germline, one end of the junction differs, possibly owing to a read error. V is TRBV4-2 and J is TRBJ2-7; 13 bases are shared with TRBD2. The CDR3 sequence is 16 residues long. Germline V gene sequence: CDR1 LGHNA, CDR2 YNFKEQ. The CDR3 reads CTSSQDRTSGRNEQYF. CDR3 in DNA: TGTACCAGCAGCCAAGACCGGACTAGCGGGAGAAACGAGCAGTACTTC.

A few counts support this clonotype. The chain employs TRBV7-8 and TRBJ1-5; D not certain. V lost 6 bases to trimming and J lost 2 bases, with 11 bases between them. From germline, CDR1 is SGHVS and CDR2 FQNEAQ. CDR3 length equals 14 residues. CDR3 residues: CASSTILGNQPQHF. The DNA for the CDR3 is TGTGCCAGCAGTACGATCCTGGGCAATCAGCCCCAGCATTTT.

The chain joins TRBV6-5 to TRBJ2-1, with 14 bases aligning to TRBD2. The trim removed 1 base at V and 9 bases at J, leaving 5 bases unmatched. Germline V CDR1 and CDR2: MNHEY, SVGAGI. The CDR3 is made up of 16 amino acids. The CDR3 DNA reads as TGTGCCAGCAGTTACTTCGGGACTAGCGGGAGTAGTGAGCAGTTCTTC. This gives the protein CASSYFGTSGSSEQFF.

This clonotype was seen a handful of times. The chain is built from TRBV10-3 and TRBJ2-5, with a weak D call TRBD2 (5 bases). Trimming cost V 5 bases and J 0 bases, with 19 bases left between them. The germline gives CDR1 ENHRY, CDR2 SYGVKD. The CDR3 loop spans 17 amino acids. The CDR3 loop is CAISTHSEVAYQETQYF. For the CDR3, the DNA is TGTGCCATCAGTACCCATAGTGAGGTAGCGTACCAAGAGACCCAGTACTTC.

This chain joins TRBV20-1 and TRBJ1-4, with TRBD1 matching 7 bases. The trim removed 6 bases at V and 7 bases at J, leaving 8 bases unmatched. The CDR3 totals 13 residues. Germline V gives CDR1 DFQATT, CDR2 SNEGSKA (reference sequence). CDR3 DNA sequence: TGCAGTGCAGCGACAGGGTCGTCTGAAAAACTGTTTTTT. Translating gives CSAATGSSEKLFF.

This clonotype appeared many times. The rearrangement joins TRBV29-1 to TRBJ1-5; D is possibly TRBD1 (6 bases). Trimming shortened V by 5 bases and J by 5 bases, and 19 bases separated the two germline ends. Germline assignment: CDR1 SQVTM and CDR2 ANQGSEA. There are 15 residues in the CDR3. CDR3 nucleotide sequence: TGCAGCGTTACGACAGGAATGAGCCTGGATCAGCCCCAGCATTTT. The encoded protein is CSVTTGMSLDQPQHF.

The chain recombines TRBV18 with TRBJ2-7, with 8 bases matching TRBD1. Germline values: CDR1 KGHSH, CDR2 LQKENI. The CDR3 covers 14 residues. The V and J ends lost 5 bases and 3 bases, in that order; junction bases with no gene match: 6. The CDR3, as DNA: TGTGCCAGCTCAAACGACAGGGGTAACTACGAGCAGTACTTC. This translates into CASSNDRGNYEQYF.

V usage is TRBV20-1 and J usage is TRBJ2-4, with D possibly being TRBD1 (6 bases). The CDR3 has 12 residues. Germline loops: CDR1 DFQATT, CDR2 SNEGSKA (reference sequence). The V and J ends lost 1 base and 6 bases respectively, with 7 bases between them. The CDR3 coding sequence is TGCAGTGCTAGAGTACAGGGAAACATTCAGTACTTC. Protein sequence: CSARVQGNIQYF.

This clonotype was detected a few times. This chain uses TRBV7-2 with TRBJ1-6; a weak D match, TRBD1 (5 bases). This CDR3 is 16 amino acids long. Germline V gene sequence: CDR1 SGHTA, CDR2 FQGNSA. Trimming removed 3 bases from V and 8 bases from J, with 17 bases in between. CDR3 nucleotides: TGTGCCAGCAGCTTGGGCGGGGGACTAGGCGATTCACCCCTCCACTTT. Its protein product is CASSLGGGLGDSPLHF.

The chain uses TRBV9 and TRBJ2-5, with D perhaps matching TRBD1 (5 bases). The length of the CDR3 is 14 residues. CDR1 SGDLS and CDR2 YYNGEE come from the germline V gene. V was shortened by 1 base and J by 5 bases, with 12 bases between the two germline ends. CDR3: CASSVQQVGETQYF. The CDR3 DNA follows: TGTGCCAGCAGCGTACAACAGGTTGGGGAGACCCAGTACTTC. Complete variable domain (other parts from reference TRBV9 and TRBJ2-5): DSGVTQTPKHLITATGQRVTLRCSPRSGDLSVYWYQQSLDQGLQFLIQYYNGEERAKGNILERFSAQQFPDLHSELNLSSLELGDSALYFCASSVQQVGETQYFGPGTRLLVL.

This clonotype has a handful of counts. The chain joins TRBV24-1 to TRBJ1-6; D is unclear. Trimming removed 6 bases at V and 6 bases at J, with 8 bases between. The germline gives CDR1 KGHDR, CDR2 SFDVKD. CDR3 length: 13 amino acids. CDR3 amino acids: CATSWTGNSPLHF. Here the CDR3 DNA reads TGTGCCACCAGTTGGACGGGTAATTCACCCCTCCACTTT.

The CDR3 DNA sequence: TGTGCCAGCAGTGTAGCAGGGGGCGTTGAAGCTTTCTTT. The encoded protein is CASSVAGGVEAFF. V and J are TRBV2 and TRBJ1-1, with TRBD1 matching over 8 bases. This CDR3 is built from 13 residues. The ends lost 4 bases at V and 7 bases at J; junction bases unmatched: 5. Germline V gene lookup returns CDR1 SNHLY and CDR2 FYNNEI. Looking up the rest from reference TRBV2 and TRBJ1-1 gives the full variable domain: EPEVTQTPSHQVTQMGQEVILRCVPISNHLYFYWYRQILGQKVEFLVSFYNNEISEKSEIFDDQFSVERPDGSNFTLKIRSTKLEDSAMYFCASSVAGGVEAFFGQGTRLTVV.

The chain couples TRBV5-4 to TRBJ2-3; no firm D call. The CDR3 is made up of 15 amino acids. The germline V and J ends were trimmed by 4 bases and 4 bases, with 16 bases remaining between them. Germline V gene data show CDR1 as SGHNT and CDR2 as YYREEE (reference sequence). This CDR3 reads CASSKTPAQADTQYF. The CDR3 nucleotides are TGTGCCAGCAGCAAAACCCCCGCCCAGGCAGATACGCAGTATTTT.

The V gene is TRBV27, the J gene TRBJ1-2; D might be TRBD1 (5 bases). CDR3 length equals 13 residues. From germline, CDR1 is MNHEY and CDR2 SMNVEV (reference sequence). Trimming removed 6 bases at V and 8 bases at J, with 16 bases between. CDR3 sequence: CASRPGPWRGYTF. Here the CDR3 DNA reads TGTGCCAGCAGACCGGGACCGTGGAGAGGCTACACCTTC.